There are many counts of the clone carrying this TCR beta chain. Its target is unknown. Using its own MiXCR run on the multiplex PCR reads, TCRdb lists one record per CDR3 protein. The sample holds about 110,000 distinct CDR3 sequences, around 30% seen once. The sample belongs to a study of breast tumors, draining lymph nodes, adjacent tissues. Per germline, CDR1 SGHNT and CDR2 YYREEE (reference sequence). The CDR3 is 15 residues long. V shed 0 bases, J shed 3 bases, and the junction held 6 bases outside the gene matches. Findings of the study overall: That most tumor T cells come from lymph nodes remained unproven.

Breast cancer patients provided tissue from their axillary draining lymph nodes. Sequences were obtained from axillary lymph node tissue. The TCR originated in a female donor with breast cancer. Some clones in this sample may be carry-over from other donors' samples. The chain uses TRBV5-4 and TRBJ2-7; 7 bases map to TRBD2. CDR3 loop: CASSLGGLADYEQYF. CDR3 coding DNA: TGTGCCAGCAGCTTGGGGGGCCTAGCGGACTACGAGCAGTACTTC.